These T cell receptor beta chains were read from a single sample in a study of identical twins. Via MiXCR, TCRdb re-called the 5' RACE reads, giving one row per CDR3 protein. Altogether some 560,000 distinct CDR3 sequences are present, 9.6% being singletons, with the ten largest covering roughly 3%. This sample was also put to use in a study of yellow fever vaccine responses in identical twins.

Sequenced sample: PBMCs. These receptors all stem from a woman under 30 in good health. The CDR3 runs from the conserved cysteine through the conserved F or W. The D gene is left open where the match is weak. Size tells how often a clone was seen (once, few, many) or the class of an expanded clone, and some rows leave it out.

clone_size | d_call | j_call | v_call | cdr3_aa | cdr3_nt
many | TRBD2 | TRBJ2-1 | TRBV10-3 | CAIQRGDVKNEQFF | TGTGCCATCCAGCGGGGGGACGTTAAGAATGAGCAGTTCTTC
- | - | TRBJ2-6 | TRBV2 | CASSEPFSSGANVLTF | TGTGCCAGCAGTGAGCCCTTTTCCTCTGGGGCCAACGTCCTGACTTTC
- | TRBD2 | TRBJ2-1 | TRBV5-4 | CASSSLGLAGSNEQFF | TGTGCCAGCAGCTCACTCGGACTAGCGGGGAGCAATGAGCAGTTCTTC
few | - | TRBJ2-7 | TRBV29-1 | CSVEDQQTYEQYF | TGCAGCGTTGAAGATCAACAGACCTACGAGCAGTACTTC
many | - | TRBJ1-1 | TRBV29-1 | CSVRGANTEAFF | TGCAGCGTTCGGGGCGCGAACACTGAAGCTTTCTTT
- | - | TRBJ2-2 | TRBV7-9 | CASSFLAGYTGELFF | TGTGCCAGCAGCTTTTTAGCAGGGTACACCGGGGAGCTGTTTTTT
many | - | TRBJ2-7 | TRBV7-9 | CASSLAGAHYEQYF | TGTGCCAGCAGCTTAGCTGGGGCACACTACGAGCAGTACTTC
few | - | TRBJ2-1 | TRBV24-1 | CATSDSKYEQFF | TGTGCCACCAGTGATTCGAAATATGAGCAGTTCTTC
- | TRBD1 | TRBJ2-1 | TRBV13 | CASSFDSTGQERDEQFF | TGTGCCAGCAGCTTCGATTCGACAGGGCAGGAAAGGGATGAGCAGTTCTTC
- | - | TRBJ2-5 | TRBV5-4 | CASSLGAGTEETQYF | TGTGCCAGCAGCTTGGGGGCGGGGACCGAAGAGACCCAGTACTTC
- | TRBD2 | TRBJ2-1 | TRBV5-4 | CASNPSSGRSYNEQFF | TGTGCCAGCAACCCAAGTAGCGGGCGCTCCTACAATGAGCAGTTCTTC